Listed below are T cell receptor beta chains from one sample, sequenced in a study of OX40 agonist ivuxolimab in advanced cancers. Using immunoSEQ multiplex PCR, the repertoire was profiled, and TCRdb retains in-frame clones only, with some absent. The data hold some 98,000 clones, with 85% to 95% observed a single time. This specimen consisted of CD4+ or CD8+ T cells sorted from blood, obtained in a trial of the OX40 agonist ivuxolimab. The receptor set was obtained from an adult with an advanced solid tumor such as melanoma, head and neck, liver or kidney cancer. Each CDR3 is given with its conserved first and last residue. D genes are given only for firm matches. Part of the rows lack a size; the others show once, few, many or a class for expanded clones.

.,.,TRBV2,TRBJ1-4,TGTGCCAGTACGCCGGGACGAACTAATGAAAAACTGTTTTTT,CASTPGRTNEKLFF
.,.,TRBV12-5,TRBJ2-1,TGTGCTAGTGGTTTGGTACGGCTTTCAAGCTCCTACAATGAGCAGTTCTTC,CASGLVRLSSSYNEQFF
.,few,TRBV6-5,TRBJ1-5,TGTGCCAGCCGTAGAAGTAGCAATCAGCCCCAGCATTTT,CASRRSSNQPQHF
.,.,TRBV2,TRBJ1-5,TGTGCCAGCAAAGACAGAACTAGCAATCAGCCCCAGCATTTT,CASKDRTSNQPQHF
TRBD1,.,TRBV6-5,TRBJ1-1,TGTGCCAGCAGGGCAGGGGGATCCACTGAAGCTTTCTTT,CASRAGGSTEAFF
.,.,TRBV15,TRBJ2-3,TGTGCCACCAGCAGAGATGAGGGTTGGGGCACAGATACGCAGTATTTT,CATSRDEGWGTDTQYF
.,.,TRBV28,TRBJ2-5,TGTGCCAGCAGTCCCTCAGCCAGCCAAGAGACCCAGTACTTC,CASSPSASQETQYF
.,.,TRBV9,TRBJ1-5,TGTGCCAGCACCGCAGAGGAGCCCCAGCATTTT,CASTAEEPQHF
.,.,TRBV2,TRBJ1-2,TGTGCCAGCAGTGCAGGGTATAGATCGGTGGGGTACACCTTC,CASSAGYRSVGYTF
TRBD1,.,TRBV4-2,TRBJ2-2,TGTGCCAGCAGCCAAGATGGGACAGGGATGCCCACCGGGGAGCTGTTTTTT,CASSQDGTGMPTGELFF
.,.,TRBV5-4,TRBJ1-4,TGTGCCAGCAGCTTGGGTGGGAATGAAAAACTGTTTTTT,CASSLGGNEKLFF
.,.,TRBV28,TRBJ2-2,TGTGCCAGCTCCAGTGGTGGGGCCGATACCGGGGAGCTGTTTTTT,CASSSGGADTGELFF
.,.,TRBV9,TRBJ2-5,TGTGCCAGCAGCGTAAGGGGAGGAGAGACCCAGTACTTC,CASSVRGGETQYF
.,.,TRBV2,TRBJ1-1,TGTGCCAGCAGTGATTTGGGCCCAGCTTTCTTT,CASSDLGPAFF
.,.,TRBV23-1,TRBJ2-1,TGCGCCAGCAGAAGACAAACCGGCAATGAGCAGTTCTTC,CASRRQTGNEQFF
.,once,TRBV14,TRBJ1-3,TGTGCCAGCAGCCTATACTACGGACCAGGTTACACCATATATTTT,CASSLYYGPGYTIYF
TRBD2,.,TRBV2,TRBJ2-5,TGTGCCAGCGGGGGACTAGCGGGGAAAGAGACCCAGTACTTC,CASGGLAGKETQYF
TRBD2,few,TRBV28,TRBJ2-7,TGTGCCAGCAGTCCCTGGGAGGGGCGCTACGAGCAGTACTTC,CASSPWEGRYEQYF
TRBD1,.,TRBV19,TRBJ1-6,TGTGCCAGTAGTATCGAGGGACAGCTGAATTCACCCCTCCACTTT,CASSIEGQLNSPLHF
TRBD1,.,TRBV6-6,TRBJ2-3,TGTGCCAGCAGTTACTCGATAGGGGGCCCAGATACGCAGTATTTT,CASSYSIGGPDTQYF
.,.,TRBV11-2,TRBJ1-2,TGTGCCAGCAGCGACTCTCCAGGGGTGGGCTACACCTTC,CASSDSPGVGYTF
.,.,TRBV28,TRBJ1-5,TGTGCCAGCCTCGAGATAGGGCAGCCCCAGCATTTT,CASLEIGQPQHF
TRBD1,.,TRBV30,TRBJ1-3,TGTGCCTGGAGTGCCGCCGGGGACAGATACTCTGGAAACACCATATATTTT,CAWSAAGDRYSGNTIYF
TRBD2,.,TRBV6-1,TRBJ2-2,TGTGCCAGCAGTGGCCGACTAGCGGGAGGGACCGGGGAGCTGTTTTTT,CASSGRLAGGTGELFF
.,.,TRBV4-2,TRBJ1-5,TGTGCCAGCAGCCCATACAGGGATAGCAATCAGCCCCAGCATTTT,CASSPYRDSNQPQHF
TRBD1,.,TRBV6-1,TRBJ1-6,TGTGCCACATTGACCGGGACAGATGGGTCACCCCTCCACTTT,CATLTGTDGSPLHF
.,.,TRBV30,TRBJ1-5,TGTGCCTGGAGTGTAGCCGCGGGGTCTTGGAATCAGCCCCAGCATTTT,CAWSVAAGSWNQPQHF
TRBD2,.,TRBV5-1,TRBJ2-2,TGCGCCAGCAGCGTCCTAGCGGGAGGTGGCGGGGAGCTGTTTTTT,CASSVLAGGGGELFF
.,.,TRBV27,TRBJ1-2,TGTGCCAGCAGTTTCCGCCAGGGAATCAGCTATGGCTACACCTTC,CASSFRQGISYGYTF
.,once,TRBV4-3,TRBJ1-1,TGCGCCAGCAGCCAAGTAACGAACACTGAAGCTTTCTTT,CASSQVTNTEAFF
.,once,TRBV6-5,TRBJ2-2,TGTGCCACCTTAAGCACCGGGGAGCTGTTTTTT,CATLSTGELFF
TRBD1,.,TRBV4-1,TRBJ1-5,TGCGCCAGCAGCCAAGGGACAGGGGGAGACAATCAGCCCCAGCATTTT,CASSQGTGGDNQPQHF
.,.,TRBV19,TRBJ1-1,TGTGCCAGTAGTATATCTAGACGAGCGTCTGAAGCTTTCTTT,CASSISRRASEAFF
.,.,TRBV7-2,TRBJ1-1,TGTGCCAGCAGCCCCAGGCCGGGGAGGGGCACTGAAGCTTTCTTT,CASSPRPGRGTEAFF
.,.,TRBV5-8,TRBJ2-3,TGTGCCAGCAGCCGATACACAGATACGCAGTATTTT,CASSRYTDTQYF
.,.,TRBV28,TRBJ2-3,TGTGCCAGCAGTTTCCTCACGGATACGCAGTATTTT,CASSFLTDTQYF
.,.,TRBV6-6,TRBJ1-1,TGTGCCAGCACTTTGGGTCCTGAAGCTTTCTTT,CASTLGPEAFF
.,.,TRBV15,TRBJ1-1,TGTGCCACCAGCACCTACGGGGGCCCTGAAGCTTTCTTT,CATSTYGGPEAFF
.,.,TRBV6-6,TRBJ1-3,TGTGCCAGCAGTTACAGATCTGGAAACACCATATATTTT,CASSYRSGNTIYF
.,.,TRBV7-2,TRBJ1-5,TGTGCCAGCAGCCCCGAGGGGTTCAATCAGCCCCAGCATTTT,CASSPEGFNQPQHF
TRBD2,.,TRBV7-3,TRBJ2-1,TGTGCCACCGCTAGCGGGAGGGCCGCCAATGAGCAGTTCTTC,CATASGRAANEQFF
TRBD1,.,TRBV5-4,TRBJ1-1,TGTGCCAGCAGCACAGGGGGCGTTGGTACTGAAGCTTTCTTT,CASSTGGVGTEAFF
.,once,TRBV15,TRBJ1-5,TGTGCCACCAGCACTCGTTTCCAGACAGCCGATCAGCCCCAGCATTTT,CATSTRFQTADQPQHF
.,.,TRBV4-3,TRBJ2-1,TGCGCCAGCAGCCAAGAAACCTTCTCCTACAATGAGCAGTTCTTC,CASSQETFSYNEQFF
TRBD1,.,TRBV6-1,TRBJ1-6,TGTGCCAGCAGCAAAAGACAGGGAGCTTCTTCGCCCCTCCACTTT,CASSKRQGASSPLHF
TRBD1,.,TRBV23-1,TRBJ2-4,TGCGCCAGCAGTCACGACAGGGCGAAAAACATTCAGTACTTC,CASSHDRAKNIQYF
.,once,TRBV5-1,TRBJ2-1,TGCGCCAGCAGTTTACAGGGTTACAATGAGCAGTTCTTC,CASSLQGYNEQFF
.,.,TRBV6-5,TRBJ1-1,TGTGCCAGCAGTTCACCTTCGGCACCCCGGAACACTGAAGCTTTCTTT,CASSSPSAPRNTEAFF
.,.,TRBV7-3,TRBJ2-3,TGTGCCAGCAGCTCCGGTGGTACAGATACGCAGTATTTT,CASSSGGTDTQYF
.,.,TRBV4-3,TRBJ1-4,TGCGCCAGCAGCCTCCGGACAGCCTATATTGCAACTAATGAAAAACTGTTTTTT,CASSLRTAYIATNEKLFF
TRBD1,.,TRBV28,TRBJ2-3,TGTGCCAGCAAGGGGACAGGGTATTTTTTAAAGTCGGATACGCAGTATTTT,CASKGTGYFLKSDTQYF
.,.,TRBV28,TRBJ1-1,TGTGCCAGCTGTGACAATTTAAACACTGAAGCTTTCTTT,CASCDNLNTEAFF
.,.,TRBV28,TRBJ2-7,TGTGCCAGCAGCTACCATCCTCAGGGGCCTTCCTCCTACGAGCAGTACTTC,CASSYHPQGPSSYEQYF
.,.,TRBV2,TRBJ2-5,TGTGCCAGCAACAGAGGACAGACCCAAGAGACCCAGTACTTC,CASNRGQTQETQYF
.,few,TRBV7-2,TRBJ2-1,TGTGCCAGCAGCTTTCCCCCCGCAAGCCCTTACAATGAGCAGTTCTTC,CASSFPPASPYNEQFF
.,.,TRBV4-1,TRBJ2-5,TGCGCCAGCAGCCAATTATCAGGGGAAGAGACCCAGTACTTC,CASSQLSGEETQYF
.,.,TRBV28,TRBJ2-1,TGTGCCAGCAGTGTGGGATATTACAATGAGCAGTTCTTC,CASSVGYYNEQFF
.,once,TRBV28,TRBJ1-1,TGTGCCAGCAGTTTATGGGGGAACACTGAAGCTTTCTTT,CASSLWGNTEAFF
.,.,TRBV18,TRBJ2-3,TGTGCCAGCTCACCACCGGTGTATCGCACAGATACGCAGTATTTT,CASSPPVYRTDTQYF
.,once,TRBV11-3,TRBJ1-2,TGTGTCAGCAGCCCCTGGCCCGGGGAGAAATTATATGGCTACACCTTC,CVSSPWPGEKLYGYTF